Sequencing of this T cell receptor (beta chain) was carried out in a study of T cell responses to AZD1222 COVID-19 vaccine. The study, taken as a whole, reports: Every sample of the repertoires postdated the peak T cell response. Baseline serology detected seropositivity in only 5 to 7 AZD1222 recipients.

V dropped 8 bases and J dropped 5 bases, with 10 bases sitting between them. The CDR3 sequence is 12 residues long. CDR1 is ENHRY and CDR2 is SYGVKD in the germline V gene. Repertoires were generated with immunoSEQ multiplex PCR, while TCRdb's copy carries only in-frame clones and drops some. The table shows roughly 49,000 clones, with around 90% occurring only once. Details on this clone: Its matching antigen is unknown.

The sample consisted of peripheral blood, taken 28 days after the second AZD1222 dose. The rearrangement joins TRBV10-3 to TRBJ1-5; D perhaps matches TRBD1 (6 bases). The receptor's source is an adult who received the AZD1222 COVID-19 vaccine. The CDR3 here is CAIGDIDQPQHF. The CDR3 bases are TGTGCCATCGGGGACATCGATCAGCCCCAGCATTTT.